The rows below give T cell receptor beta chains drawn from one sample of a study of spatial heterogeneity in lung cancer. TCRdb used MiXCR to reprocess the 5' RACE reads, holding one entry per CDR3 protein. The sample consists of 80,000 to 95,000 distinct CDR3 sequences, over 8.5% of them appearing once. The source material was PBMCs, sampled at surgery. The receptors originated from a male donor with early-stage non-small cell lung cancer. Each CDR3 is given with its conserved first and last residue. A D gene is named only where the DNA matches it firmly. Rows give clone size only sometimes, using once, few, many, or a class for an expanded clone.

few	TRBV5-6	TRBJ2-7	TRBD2	TGTGCCAGCAGCCCGGGAGGACTAGCGGAACAAACGCAGTACTTC	CASSPGGLAEQTQYF
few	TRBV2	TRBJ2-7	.	TGTGCCAGCCGCGAGAGGACTAACGAGCAGTACTTC	CASRERTNEQYF
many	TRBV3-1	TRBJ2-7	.	TGTGCCAGCAGCCAAGGGGGCGTTTACGAGCAGTACTTC	CASSQGGVYEQYF
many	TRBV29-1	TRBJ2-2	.	TGCAGCCCCAACAGGGTTACCAAGGATGGGGAGCTGTTTTTT	CSPNRVTKDGELFF
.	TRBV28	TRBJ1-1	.	TGTGCCAGCAGGGTTACGAATGCGGCTTTCTTT	CASRVTNAAFF
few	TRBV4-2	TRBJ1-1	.	TGTGCCAGCAGCCAAGAAGGTGGGAAAACTGAAGCTTTCTTT	CASSQEGGKTEAFF
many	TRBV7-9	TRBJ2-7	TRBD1	TGTGCCAGCAGCTTAGTAGGCGGGACAGGGGGACGGGAGCAGTACTTC	CASSLVGGTGGREQYF
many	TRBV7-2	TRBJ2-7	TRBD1	TGTGCCAGCAGCACTACCGGGACAGCCTACGAGCAGTACTTC	CASSTTGTAYEQYF
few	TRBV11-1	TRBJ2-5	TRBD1	TGTGCCAGCAGCTTAGTCGGTAGGGGGCGAGAGACCCAGTACTTC	CASSLVGRGRETQYF
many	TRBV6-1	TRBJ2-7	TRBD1	TGTGCCAGCACAAACAGGGGGTACTACGAGCAGTACTTC	CASTNRGYYEQYF
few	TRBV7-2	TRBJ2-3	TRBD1	TGTGCCAGCAGCCTTGACAGGGGGGGCGATACGCAGTATTTT	CASSLDRGGDTQYF
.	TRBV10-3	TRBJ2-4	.	TGTGCCAGTTCGGGACACACCAAAAACATTCAGTACTTC	CASSGHTKNIQYF
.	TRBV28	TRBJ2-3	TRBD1	TGTGCCAGCAGTTTTACGGACAGGGCCACAGATACGCAGTATTTT	CASSFTDRATDTQYF
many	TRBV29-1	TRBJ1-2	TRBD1	TGCAGCGTACGGACAGGGAACTATGGCTACACCTTC	CSVRTGNYGYTF
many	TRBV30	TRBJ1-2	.	TGTGCCTGGAGTGAGCAGGTTGGCTACACCTTC	CAWSEQVGYTF
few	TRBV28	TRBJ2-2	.	TGTGCCAGCAGTTTAAGGACACTGAACACCGGGGAGCTGTTTTTT	CASSLRTLNTGELFF
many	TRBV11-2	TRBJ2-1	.	TGTGCCAGCAGCTTTAGACAGGACCCCTTCTACAATGAGCAGTTCTTC	CASSFRQDPFYNEQFF
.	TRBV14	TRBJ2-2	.	TGTGCCAGCACTCGGCAGGCGAACACCGGGGAGCTGTTTTTT	CASTRQANTGELFF
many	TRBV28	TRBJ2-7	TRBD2	TGTGCCAGCAGGACCCCTTGGGGCGGGGGGGCCTACGAGCAGTACTTC	CASRTPWGGGAYEQYF
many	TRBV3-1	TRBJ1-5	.	TGTGCCAGCAGCGCGAGCACAGATCAGCCCCAGCATTTT	CASSASTDQPQHF
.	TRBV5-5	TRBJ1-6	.	TGTGCCAGCAGCGTAGACATTTTCTCCTATAATTCACCCCTCCACTTT	CASSVDIFSYNSPLHF
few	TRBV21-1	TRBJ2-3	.	TGTGCCAGCAGCAAAGACCCAGACACAGATACGCAGTATTTT	CASSKDPDTDTQYF
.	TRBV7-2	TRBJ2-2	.	TGTGCCAGCAGCTTAAAAGGGTGGCAGGGACGCACCGGGGAGCTGTTTTTT	CASSLKGWQGRTGELFF
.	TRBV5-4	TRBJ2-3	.	TGTGCCAGCAGCTCCGCCATGGCCGCTAGCACAGATACGCAGTATTTT	CASSSAMAASTDTQYF
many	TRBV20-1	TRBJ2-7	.	TGCAGTGCTAGGACTAGCTACGAGCAGTACTTC	CSARTSYEQYF
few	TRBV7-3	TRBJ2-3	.	TGTGCCAGCAGCTTTCCGGGGGATATGCAGTATTTT	CASSFPGDMQYF
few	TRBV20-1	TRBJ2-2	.	TGCAGTGCGGGGCAGCGGAACACCGGGGAGCTGTTTTTT	CSAGQRNTGELFF
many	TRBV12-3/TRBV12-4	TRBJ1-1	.	TGTGCCAGCTCCCCTGGCGGCTACGCAGCGAACACTGAAGCTTTCTTT	CASSPGGYAANTEAFF
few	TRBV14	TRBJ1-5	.	TGTGCCAGCAGCCATAAGTGGGGACGGCCCCAGCATTTT	CASSHKWGRPQHF
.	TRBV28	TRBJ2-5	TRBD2	TGTGCCAGCGGCCTAGCGGGAGCAGAGACCCAGTACTTC	CASGLAGAETQYF
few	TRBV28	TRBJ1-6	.	TGTGCCAGCAGTCTGGACCTCTTTAATCCGAATTCACCCCTCCACTTT	CASSLDLFNPNSPLHF
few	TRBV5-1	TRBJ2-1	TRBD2	TGCGCCAGCAGCTTGGAAGGACTAGCGGGAGAGGAGCAGTTCTTC	CASSLEGLAGEEQFF
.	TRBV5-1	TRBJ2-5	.	TGCGCCAGCAGCTCCGGAGTACTCCAAGAGACCCAGTACTTC	CASSSGVLQETQYF
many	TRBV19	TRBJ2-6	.	TGTGCCAGTAGTATGGCGGCCTCTGGGGCCAACGTCCTGACTTTC	CASSMAASGANVLTF
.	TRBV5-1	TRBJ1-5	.	TGCGCCAGCAGCTTGGAACAGCAAAATCAGCCCCAGCATTTT	CASSLEQQNQPQHF
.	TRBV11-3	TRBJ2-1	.	TGTGCCAGCAGCCCCGACAGGTCCAATGAGCAGTTCTTC	CASSPDRSNEQFF
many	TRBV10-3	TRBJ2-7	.	TGTGCCATCAGCCCAATGAGCTCCTACGAGCAGTACTTC	CAISPMSSYEQYF
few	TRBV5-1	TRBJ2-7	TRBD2	TGCGCCAGCAGCTTGGCGGCGGGACTAGCGGGGGGCTACGAGCAGTACTTC	CASSLAAGLAGGYEQYF
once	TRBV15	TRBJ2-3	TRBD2	TGTGCCACCAGCGGACCATTTCCCGGGAGGGCCAAAATAGATACGCAGTATTTT	CATSGPFPGRAKIDTQYF
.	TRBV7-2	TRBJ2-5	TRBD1	TGTGCCAGCAGCTTGAACAGGGGGCAAGGAGAGACCCAGTACTTC	CASSLNRGQGETQYF
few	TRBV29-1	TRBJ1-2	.	TGCAGCGTGGGAGGGAGCTATGGCTACACCTTC	CSVGGSYGYTF
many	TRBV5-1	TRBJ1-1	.	TGCGCCAGCAGCCCAGAGGGTGGTCCGGCGGCTTTCTTT	CASSPEGGPAAFF
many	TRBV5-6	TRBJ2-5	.	TGTGCCAGCAGCTTGTCGCCGACCGACCAAGAGACCCAGTACTTC	CASSLSPTDQETQYF
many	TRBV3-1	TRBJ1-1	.	TGTGCCAGCAGCCGAAAGGCAGGGAACACTGAAGCTTTCTTT	CASSRKAGNTEAFF
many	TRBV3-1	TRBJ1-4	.	TGTGCCAGCAGCGCAGGACGGGGTAATGAAAAACTGTTTTTT	CASSAGRGNEKLFF
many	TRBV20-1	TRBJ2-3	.	TGCAGTGCCACCGGGACTAGCACAGATACGCAGTATTTT	CSATGTSTDTQYF
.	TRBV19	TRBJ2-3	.	TGTGCCAGCAGACCCCCGGACACAGATACGCAGTATTTT	CASRPPDTDTQYF
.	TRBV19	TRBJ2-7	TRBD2	TGTGCCAGTAGTATCGTCGGCGGGGGGACCTACGAGCAGTACTTC	CASSIVGGGTYEQYF
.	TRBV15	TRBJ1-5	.	TGTGCCACCAGCAGAGGTGGGGGCAGGGACTTCGGGCAGCCCCAGCATTTT	CATSRGGGRDFGQPQHF
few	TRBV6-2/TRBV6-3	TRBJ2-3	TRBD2	TGTGCCAGCAGCCTCTTAGCGGGGGGACTTCAGGGTACGCAGTATTTT	CASSLLAGGLQGTQYF
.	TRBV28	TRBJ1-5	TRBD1	TGTGCCAGCAGAACCGGGACAGGGAGCAATCAGCCCCAGCATTTT	CASRTGTGSNQPQHF